The 31 T cell receptor beta chains in this list originate from one sample, sequenced in a study of control samples from healthy donors and cancer patients. Method: immunoSEQ multiplex PCR; TCRdb's copy keeps in-frame clones and lacks some. This table holds about 92,000 clones, roughly 86% found once. Sequenced sample: blood. These TCRs come from a woman aged 55-75 years in good health.

The rearrangement joins TRBV3-1 (or the pseudogene TRBV3-2) to TRBJ2-2, with no clear D. The V gene's germline CDR1 is LGHDT and CDR2 YNNKEL (reference sequence). The CDR3 has 14 residues. Trimming took off 2 bases at V and 6 bases at J, with 10 bases between the two ends. This CDR3 is CASSQSAGAGELFF. The CDR3 coding sequence is TGTGCCAGCAGCCAAAGTGCAGGCGCCGGGGAGCTGTTTTTT.

The chain employs TRBV28 and TRBJ2-1; a possible D gene is TRBD2 (5 bases). Trimming cost V 6 bases and J 9 bases, with 18 bases left between them. The CDR3 has 14 amino acids. Germline V gene sequence: CDR1 MDHEN, CDR2 SYDVKM. CDR3 sequence: CASRRELGESEQFF. The DNA of the CDR3 is TGTGCCAGCAGGCGCGAACTGGGAGAGAGTGAGCAGTTCTTC.

Turning to this clone: Other nucleotide sequences from this sample produce the same CDR3. V is TRBV18 and J is TRBJ2-2, with unresolved D. The CDR3 totals 13 residues. CDR1 is KGHSH and CDR2 is LQKENI in the germline V gene. V gave up 3 bases and J gave up 0 bases, with 2 bases separating them. The CDR3 reads CASSPSNTGELFF. The CDR3 DNA follows: TGTGCCAGCTCACCCTCGAACACCGGGGAGCTGTTTTTT.

The V call is TRBV5-1, the J call TRBJ1-4; D is unresolved. Trimming pared 3 bases from V and 5 bases from J, leaving 14 bases between. CDR3 length: 15 residues. The germline CDR1 and CDR2 sequences are SGHRS and YFSETQ. DNA of the CDR3: TGCGCCAGCAGCTCGGAGGACGGACGAAATGAAAAACTGTTTTTT. Its translation is CASSSEDGRNEKLFF.

This rearrangement joins TRBV24-1 to TRBJ2-3, with a tentative D call TRBD2 (6 bases). This CDR3 region has 16 residues. V lost 5 bases, J lost 3 bases, and 17 bases lay in between. Germline CDR1 KGHDR, CDR2 SFDVKD. This chain's CDR3 is CATSGGEIGRTDTQYF. In DNA form, the CDR3 reads TGTGCCACCAGTGGGGGGGAGATAGGGAGAACAGATACGCAGTATTTT.

V gene TRBV19 combines with J gene TRBJ1-4; possible D gene TRBD1, 6 bases. Germline CDR1 and CDR2: LNHDA and SQIVND (reference sequence). This CDR3 region has 13 residues. V was shortened by 11 bases and J by 3 bases, with 13 bases between the two germline ends. The CDR3 protein is CASGVRPNEKLFF. In DNA, the CDR3 is TGTGCCTCAGGGGTCCGGCCTAATGAAAAACTGTTTTTT.

The chain couples TRBV9 to TRBJ2-7; a possible D gene is TRBD2 (5 bases). The ends were cut back, 3 bases at V and 5 bases at J, with 18 bases in the middle. The CDR3 extends over 15 amino acids. The germline gives CDR1 SGDLS, CDR2 YYNGEE. DNA for the CDR3: TGTGCCAGCAGCGGGGGTCCAGGAGGCTACGACGAGCAGTACTTC. Translated, it gives CASSGGPGGYDEQYF.

The table lists this clone with a few counts. The J gene is TRBJ1-4, the V gene TRBV5-5; 8 positions match TRBD1. Per germline, CDR1 SGHKS and CDR2 YYEKEE (reference sequence). The V gene end was trimmed by 1 base and the J gene end by 6 bases; junction bases not matched to a gene: 11. This CDR3 has 17 residues. The CDR3 loop is CASSLLRGTGFDEKLFF. In DNA, the CDR3 is TGTGCCAGCAGCTTGCTTCGGGGGACAGGCTTTGATGAAAAACTGTTTTTT.

The DNA for the CDR3 is TGTGCCAGTAGTAAGGGACGGGAGGGCTTCTCGGCCCTTCAGTACTTC. It codes for CASSKGREGFSALQYF. This chain links TRBV19 with TRBJ2-7; 8 bases match TRBD2. Looked up from germline, CDR1 is LNHDA and CDR2 is SQIVND (reference sequence). CDR3 length equals 16 residues. The trim removed 4 bases at V and 10 bases at J, leaving 18 bases unmatched. The full variable domain, its missing parts supplied by reference TRBV19 and TRBJ2-7, is DGGITQSPKYLFRKEGQNVTLSCEQNLNHDAMYWYRQDPGQGLRLIYYSQIVNDFQKGDIAEGYSVSREKKESFPLTVTSAQKNPTAFYLCASSKGREGFSALQYFGPGTRLTVT.

CDR3 DNA sequence: TGTGCCAGCAGCGCCCGGACAGGGTCGGGAGAGACCCAGTACTTC. Its protein product is CASSARTGSGETQYF. This rearrangement joins TRBV7-9 to TRBJ2-5; 8 nucleotides align to TRBD1. CDR3 size: 15 residues. Germline CDR1 SEHNR, CDR2 FQNEAQ (reference sequence). V was pared by 5 bases and J by 4 bases, with 9 bases of the junction left unmatched.

The chain recombines TRBV18 with TRBJ1-1, with D maybe TRBD1 (6 bases). CDR1 is KGHSH, CDR2 LQKENI, per germline. CDR3 size: 15 residues. V was trimmed by 4 bases and J by 8 bases, leaving 20 bases between them. The DNA of the CDR3 is TGTGCCAGCTCACTCATCTTAACAGGGATATCAGAAGCTTTCTTT. Its protein is CASSLILTGISEAFF.

The V call is TRBV28, the J call TRBJ2-7; D uncertain. This CDR3 spans 16 amino acids. Per germline, CDR1 MDHEN and CDR2 SYDVKM. The germline V and J ends were trimmed by 5 bases and 0 bases, with 17 bases remaining between them. The CDR3 sequence is CASSPSDATSSYEQYF. CDR3 bases: TGTGCCAGCAGTCCCTCGGACGCGACGAGCTCCTACGAGCAGTACTTC.

The rearrangement uses TRBV3-1 (or the pseudogene TRBV3-2) and TRBJ2-3; 8 bases line up with TRBD2. V was clipped by 7 bases and J by 3 bases; unmatched bases: 6. CDR3 length: 14 residues. The V gene's germline CDR1 is LGHDT and CDR2 YNNKEL (reference sequence). CDR3 in DNA: TGTGCCAGCACCCCGTCGGGAGGGACAGATACGCAGTATTTT. Translating it yields CASTPSGGTDTQYF.

This clone occurred a few times. The chain carries TRBV11-2 and TRBJ1-6, with 7 nucleotides matching TRBD1. Germline trimming cut 4 bases from V and 9 bases from J; bases unmatched to any gene: 6. Per germline, CDR1 SGHAT and CDR2 FQNNGV. The CDR3 is 14 residues long. CDR3 bases: TGTGCCAGCAGCTCCCACAGGGGTAGTTCACCCCTCCACTTT. It codes for CASSSHRGSSPLHF.

V is TRBV12-3 or TRBV12-4 and J is TRBJ2-7; 9 bases fit TRBD2. Trimming at V came to 7 bases and at J to 7 bases, leaving 8 bases not matched to a gene. The CDR3 is made up of 13 amino acids. The CDR3 here is CASMIAGVGEQYF. The CDR3, as DNA: TGTGCCAGCATGATAGCGGGAGTTGGTGAGCAGTACTTC.

The chain links TRBV11-2 to TRBJ1-3, with D uncertain. V was pared by 5 bases and J by 0 bases, with 11 bases between. CDR3 size: 15 residues. CDR1 SGHAT and CDR2 FQNNGV come from the germline V gene. CDR3 sequence (DNA): TGTGCCAGCAGCCCGCTTTCGGGCTCTGGAAACACCATATATTTT. It translates to CASSPLSGSGNTIYF. The full variable domain, with the rest looked up from reference TRBV11-2 and TRBJ1-3, is EAGVAQSPRYKIIEKRQSVAFWCNPISGHATLYWYQQILGQGPKLLIQFQNNGVVDDSQLPKDRFSAERLKGVDSTLKIQPAKLEDSAVYLCASSPLSGSGNTIYFGEGSWLTVV.

The chain recombines TRBV16 with TRBJ1-1; D remains unclear. This CDR3 is 11 amino acids long. V was clipped by 0 bases and J by 8 bases, with 4 bases between them. Germline loops: CDR1 KGHSY, CDR2 FQNENV. Written as DNA, the CDR3 is TGTGCCAGCAGCCAATCGCCGGAAGCTTTCTTT. This gives the protein CASSQSPEAFF.

This chain uses TRBV7-8 with TRBJ1-4, with 7 bases aligning to TRBD1. V was clipped by 6 bases and J by 4 bases; unmatched bases: 8. CDR3 length equals 15 residues. The germline V gene encodes CDR1 SGHVS and CDR2 FQNEAQ. The CDR3 here is CASSQTDRFNEKLFF. CDR3 sequence (DNA): TGTGCCAGCAGTCAAACGGACAGGTTTAATGAAAAACTGTTTTTT.

The chain is built from TRBV2 and TRBJ2-5; D ambiguous. V dropped 1 base and J dropped 8 bases, with 5 bases sitting between them. The CDR3 totals 11 residues. Germline-derived CDR1 and CDR2 are SNHLY and FYNNEI. The CDR3 sequence: CASSEVPTQYF. The CDR3 DNA follows: TGTGCCAGCAGTGAAGTCCCCACCCAGTACTTC. The full variable domain, rest sourced from reference TRBV2 and TRBJ2-5, is EPEVTQTPSHQVTQMGQEVILRCVPISNHLYFYWYRQILGQKVEFLVSFYNNEISEKSEIFDDQFSVERPDGSNFTLKIRSTKLEDSAMYFCASSEVPTQYFGPGTRLLVL.

CDR3: CASSGLAETNTGELFF. For the CDR3, the DNA is TGTGCCAGTAGCGGACTAGCGGAAACTAACACCGGGGAGCTGTTTTTT. V usage is TRBV19 and J usage is TRBJ2-2, with 10 bases fitting TRBD2. Trimming removed 6 bases from V and 2 bases from J; junction bases left unmatched: 6. The germline V gene has CDR1 LNHDA and CDR2 SQIVND (reference sequence). The CDR3 runs to 16 residues.

In its sample, this clone was seen a few times. Its ends do not fully match the called genes, so a read error is possible. This chain joins TRBV3-1 (or the pseudogene TRBV3-2) and TRBJ2-1, with TRBD1 identical over 8 bases. CDR1 and CDR2 from the germline V gene are LGHDT and YNNKEL (reference sequence). The CDR3 extends over 14 amino acids. The CDR3 here is CATSSYRGNNEQFF. The DNA for the CDR3 is TGTGCCACCAGCTCCTACAGGGGGAACAATGAGCAGTTCTTC.

This clone was observed a handful of times. The chain has TRBV29-1 and TRBJ2-7, with D perhaps matching TRBD1 or TRBD2 (5 bases each). Trimming cost V 4 bases and J 5 bases, with 12 bases left between them. The CDR3 totals 12 residues. From germline, CDR1 is SQVTM and CDR2 ANQGSEA. As DNA, the CDR3 is TGCAGCGTTGGGGGGAAAACCCACGAGCAGTACTTC. This codes for CSVGGKTHEQYF.

The V call is TRBV9, the J call TRBJ1-6; 7 nucleotides match TRBD1. V lost 4 bases, J lost 5 bases, and 3 bases stayed unmatched. Looked up from germline, CDR1 is SGDLS and CDR2 is YYNGEE. The CDR3 runs 14 residues. The CDR3 loop reads CASSIGTDNSPLHF. CDR3 bases: TGTGCCAGCAGCATCGGGACAGATAATTCACCCCTCCACTTT.

There are many counts of this clone. The CDR3: CASRRPSVPGTIYF. CDR3 in DNA: TGTGCCAGTAGACGGCCCTCAGTCCCAGGCACCATATATTTT. This chain uses TRBV19 with TRBJ1-3; D gene unclear. The CDR3 totals 14 residues. Trimming removed 6 bases from V and 9 bases from J, with 18 bases in between. In germline, CDR1 is LNHDA, CDR2 SQIVND (reference sequence).

This sequence joins TRBV4-1 and TRBJ2-1; 8 bases map to TRBD2. CDR1 and CDR2 (germline): MGHRA, YSYEKL. CDR3 length: 17 amino acids. After removal of 0 bases from V and 3 bases from J, the junction contained 7 bases not matched to a gene. For the CDR3, the DNA is TGCGCCAGCAGCCAAGAAAGAACGGGAGGGCACTACAATGAGCAGTTCTTC. The encoded protein is CASSQERTGGHYNEQFF.

The genes are TRBV9 and TRBJ2-7; 10 bases are a match to TRBD2. V dropped 0 bases and J dropped 9; count of bases not matched to a gene: 9. The CDR3 has 15 amino acids. CDR1 and CDR2 from the germline V gene are SGDLS and YYNGEE. The CDR3 DNA sequence: TGTGCCAGCAGCGTAGAATCGAGCGGGGGGGAAATGCAGTACTTC. It translates to CASSVESSGGEMQYF. Full variable domain (missing parts from reference TRBV9 and TRBJ2-7): DSGVTQTPKHLITATGQRVTLRCSPRSGDLSVYWYQQSLDQGLQFLIQYYNGEERAKGNILERFSAQQFPDLHSELNLSSLELGDSALYFCASSVESSGGEMQYFGPGTRLTVT.

The V call is TRBV21-1, the J call TRBJ2-1. TRBV21-1 is tagged as a pseudogene. This CDR3 spans 16 amino acids. DNA for the CDR3: TGTGCCAGCAGCAAGTGCCGTTCTCGGACGTACAATGAGCAGTTCTTC. Its protein is CASSKCRSRTYNEQFF.

This clone was detected only a few times. J is TRBJ1-1 and V is TRBV3-1 (or the pseudogene TRBV3-2); 7 bases agree with TRBD1. The CDR3 sequence is 17 residues long. Germline V gene data show CDR1 as LGHDT and CDR2 as YNNKEL (reference sequence). The V segment lost 4 bases and the J segment 0 bases; nucleotides outside the gene matches: 11. CDR3 amino acids: CASSPRDRGPMNTEAFF. As DNA, the CDR3 is TGTGCCAGCAGCCCCCGGGACAGAGGGCCGATGAACACTGAAGCTTTCTTT.

The rearrangement joins TRBV29-1 to TRBJ2-5, with 10 bases identical to TRBD1. The V gene end was trimmed by 6 bases and the J gene end by 1 base; junction bases not matched to a gene: 5. Germline V lookup: CDR1 SQVTM, CDR2 ANQGSEA. The CDR3 length is 14 residues. CDR3 sequence (DNA): TGCAGCGTGGGACAGGGGAGCATCCAAGAGACCCAGTACTTC. This gives the protein CSVGQGSIQETQYF.

The sample holds a few counts of this clone. This CDR3 is also generated by other DNA sequences in the sample. The V call is TRBV5-1, the J call TRBJ2-1; 7 nucleotides match TRBD1. From germline, CDR1 is SGHRS and CDR2 YFSETQ. The CDR3 is 15 amino acids. V was clipped by 5 bases and J by 0 bases; unmatched bases: 5. The CDR3 loop reads CASSSTGSSYNEQFF. The CDR3 coding sequence is TGCGCCAGCAGTTCGACAGGGAGCTCCTACAATGAGCAGTTCTTC.

The genes are TRBV7-6 and TRBJ2-3, with 12 bases identical to TRBD2. The V and J ends lost 5 bases and 2 bases, in that order; junction bases with no gene match: 5. CDR1 and CDR2 (germline): SGHVS, FNYEAQ. The CDR3 is made up of 16 amino acids. The CDR3 DNA is TGTGCCAGCAGCACACTAGCGGGAGGACCCACAGATACGCAGTATTTT. Its protein is CASSTLAGGPTDTQYF.